These T cell receptor beta chains were read from a single sample in a study of cytomegalovirus exposure and HLA in healthy donors. TCRdb's table, derived via immunoSEQ multiplex PCR, lists solely in-frame clones and lacks some. The table records 150,000 to 200,000 clones, over 75% of them present only once. The specimen sequenced was PBMCs. Receptors originate from a man aged 35 to 55 in good health and CMV-seronegative. Each CDR3 is given with its conserved first and last residue. D genes are given only for firm matches. A clone size is listed for some rows: how often the clone was seen (once, few, many), or a class if it is expanded.

d_gene: NA; len: 13; v_gene: TRBV7-9; j_gene: TRBJ1-6; abundance: once; CDR3aa: CSSSTGVPSPLHF; CDR3nt: TGTTCCAGCAGTACAGGAGTACCTTCACCCCTCCACTTT
d_gene: TRBD1; len: 17; v_gene: TRBV7-9; j_gene: TRBJ2-1; abundance: NA; CDR3aa: CASSLDAGTGRYNEQFF; CDR3nt: TGTGCCAGCAGCCTAGACGCCGGGACAGGACGCTACAATGAGCAGTTCTTC
d_gene: TRBD2; len: 15; v_gene: TRBV5-4; j_gene: TRBJ2-7; abundance: few; CDR3aa: CASSSPGTSVYEQYF; CDR3nt: TGTGCCAGCAGCTCGCCCGGGACTAGCGTTTACGAGCAGTACTTC
d_gene: NA; len: 14; v_gene: TRBV6-5; j_gene: TRBJ1-4; abundance: NA; CDR3aa: CASSYSADNEKLFF; CDR3nt: TGTGCCAGCAGTTACTCGGCTGATAATGAAAAACTGTTTTTT
d_gene: NA; len: 12; v_gene: TRBV7-6; j_gene: TRBJ2-1; abundance: NA; CDR3aa: CASSQGFNEQFF; CDR3nt: TGTGCCAGCAGTCAGGGATTCAATGAGCAGTTCTTC
d_gene: NA; len: 14; v_gene: TRBV5-6; j_gene: TRBJ1-6; abundance: NA; CDR3aa: CASNLVQGASPLHF; CDR3nt: TGTGCCAGCAACCTAGTTCAGGGCGCATCACCCCTCCACTTT
d_gene: NA; len: 13; v_gene: TRBV7-2; j_gene: TRBJ2-7; abundance: few; CDR3aa: CASSPRGSYEQYF; CDR3nt: TGTGCCAGCAGCCCCAGAGGTTCCTACGAGCAGTACTTC
d_gene: NA; len: 12; v_gene: TRBV25-1; j_gene: TRBJ2-5; abundance: NA; CDR3aa: CATRGLVETQYF; CDR3nt: TGTGCCACAAGGGGGTTGGTGGAGACCCAGTACTTC
d_gene: TRBD2; len: 18; v_gene: TRBV5-1; j_gene: TRBJ2-1; abundance: once; CDR3aa: CASSLVASGGVGDNEQFF; CDR3nt: TGCGCCAGCAGCTTGGTTGCTAGCGGGGGGGTAGGAGACAATGAGCAGTTCTTC
d_gene: NA; len: 13; v_gene: TRBV12-2; j_gene: TRBJ2-2; abundance: few; CDR3aa: CASRAGPTGELFF; CDR3nt: TGTGCAAGTCGCGCCGGTCCCACCGGGGAGCTGTTTTTT
d_gene: NA; len: 18; v_gene: TRBV5-1; j_gene: TRBJ2-2; abundance: NA; CDR3aa: CASSLSERVSSNTGELFF; CDR3nt: TGCGCCAGCAGCTTGTCAGAGAGGGTTTCATCGAACACCGGGGAGCTGTTTTTT
d_gene: TRBD2; len: 15; v_gene: TRBV9; j_gene: TRBJ2-5; abundance: once; CDR3aa: CASSAQRGGAETQYF; CDR3nt: TGTGCCAGCAGCGCCCAGCGGGGGGGCGCAGAGACCCAGTACTTC
d_gene: NA; len: 15; v_gene: TRBV4-1; j_gene: TRBJ2-7; abundance: few; CDR3aa: CASSQGRTAAGEQYF; CDR3nt: TGCGCCAGCAGCCAAGGGAGGACAGCGGCCGGGGAGCAGTACTTC
d_gene: TRBD1; len: 16; v_gene: TRBV14; j_gene: TRBJ2-2; abundance: NA; CDR3aa: CASSQVGTEYTGELFF; CDR3nt: TGTGCCAGCAGCCAGGTCGGGACAGAGTACACCGGGGAGCTGTTTTTT
d_gene: TRBD2; len: 16; v_gene: TRBV4-2; j_gene: TRBJ2-1; abundance: few; CDR3aa: CASSQDSGGGNNEQFF; CDR3nt: TGTGCCAGCAGCCAAGACTCGGGAGGGGGAAACAATGAGCAGTTCTTC
d_gene: NA; len: 16; v_gene: TRBV11-3; j_gene: TRBJ2-2; abundance: once; CDR3aa: CASSLEGRHPTGELFF; CDR3nt: TGTGCCAGCAGCTTAGAGGGCCGCCACCCCACCGGGGAGCTGTTTTTT
d_gene: NA; len: 15; v_gene: TRBV19; j_gene: TRBJ1-1; abundance: NA; CDR3aa: CASSSLAQGRTEAFF; CDR3nt: TGTGCCAGTAGTTCTCTGGCACAGGGTAGGACTGAAGCTTTCTTT
d_gene: NA; len: 13; v_gene: TRBV7-3; j_gene: TRBJ1-4; abundance: NA; CDR3aa: CASSSRPNEKLFF; CDR3nt: TGTGCCAGCAGCTCCAGGCCTAATGAAAAACTGTTTTTT
d_gene: TRBD1; len: 16; v_gene: TRBV4-1; j_gene: TRBJ1-1; abundance: NA; CDR3aa: CASSQGTGGRNTEAFF; CDR3nt: TGCGCCAGCAGCCAGGGGACAGGCGGGAGGAACACTGAAGCTTTCTTT
d_gene: NA; len: 12; v_gene: TRBV6-6; j_gene: TRBJ1-3; abundance: NA; CDR3aa: CAGGAGGNTIYF; CDR3nt: TGTGCCGGAGGGGCCGGTGGAAACACCATATATTTT
d_gene: NA; len: 15; v_gene: TRBV28; j_gene: TRBJ2-7; abundance: NA; CDR3aa: CASSFPQGSSYEQYF; CDR3nt: TGTGCCAGCAGTTTCCCTCAGGGGTCTTCCTACGAGCAGTACTTC
d_gene: NA; len: 16; v_gene: TRBV11-2; j_gene: TRBJ2-1; abundance: once; CDR3aa: CASSSPVGAFYNEQFF; CDR3nt: TGTGCCAGCAGCTCACCCGTTGGGGCCTTCTACAATGAGCAGTTCTTC
d_gene: NA; len: 14; v_gene: TRBV30; j_gene: TRBJ1-5; abundance: NA; CDR3aa: CAWSVIQGNQPQHF; CDR3nt: TGTGCCTGGAGTGTAATACAGGGCAATCAGCCCCAGCATTTT
d_gene: TRBD1; len: 15; v_gene: TRBV7-9; j_gene: TRBJ1-2; abundance: NA; CDR3aa: CASSLGDRGGYGYTF; CDR3nt: TGTGCCAGCAGCTTAGGCGACAGGGGGGGGTATGGCTACACCTTC
d_gene: NA; len: 15; v_gene: TRBV5-1; j_gene: TRBJ1-5; abundance: NA; CDR3aa: CASSLSGVSWEPQHF; CDR3nt: TGCGCCAGCAGCTTATCGGGTGTCAGCTGGGAGCCCCAGCATTTT
d_gene: NA; len: 14; v_gene: TRBV6-1; j_gene: TRBJ1-1; abundance: NA; CDR3aa: CASSEERFFPEAFF; CDR3nt: TGTGCCAGCAGTGAAGAACGGTTTTTTCCTGAAGCTTTCTTT
d_gene: TRBD2; len: 16; v_gene: TRBV2; j_gene: TRBJ2-1; abundance: many; CDR3aa: CASSEASGGWYNEQFF; CDR3nt: TGTGCCAGCAGTGAGGCCAGCGGGGGCTGGTACAATGAGCAGTTCTTC
d_gene: NA; len: 13; v_gene: TRBV30; j_gene: TRBJ1-1; abundance: NA; CDR3aa: CAWSVRVNTEAFF; CDR3nt: TGTGCCTGGAGTGTGAGAGTTAACACTGAAGCTTTCTTT
d_gene: TRBD1; len: 15; v_gene: TRBV5-5; j_gene: TRBJ1-5; abundance: NA; CDR3aa: CASRPGTGENQPQHF; CDR3nt: TGTGCCAGCAGACCCGGGACAGGGGAAAATCAGCCCCAGCATTTT
d_gene: NA; len: 14; v_gene: TRBV7-9; j_gene: TRBJ1-1; abundance: NA; CDR3aa: CASSAHSMNTEAFF; CDR3nt: TGTGCCAGCAGCGCACATTCCATGAACACTGAAGCTTTCTTT
d_gene: TRBD2; len: 15; v_gene: TRBV2; j_gene: TRBJ2-5; abundance: NA; CDR3aa: CASRMGTSGGETQYF; CDR3nt: TGTGCCAGCAGAATGGGGACTAGCGGGGGAGAGACCCAGTACTTC
d_gene: TRBD1; len: 14; v_gene: TRBV6-6; j_gene: TRBJ1-1; abundance: NA; CDR3aa: CASTTTGGGTEAFF; CDR3nt: TGTGCCAGTACTACGACAGGGGGGGGCACTGAAGCTTTCTTT
d_gene: NA; len: 14; v_gene: TRBV7-2; j_gene: TRBJ2-7; abundance: NA; CDR3aa: CASSPRGGAYEQYF; CDR3nt: TGTGCCAGCAGCCCCCGAGGCGGGGCCTACGAGCAGTACTTC
d_gene: NA; len: 14; v_gene: TRBV2; j_gene: TRBJ2-3; abundance: NA; CDR3aa: CAGGQQPSTDTQYF; CDR3nt: TGTGCCGGAGGACAGCAACCTTCCACAGATACGCAGTATTTT
d_gene: NA; len: 16; v_gene: TRBV11-1; j_gene: TRBJ2-1; abundance: NA; CDR3aa: CASSLSPSYSYNEQFF; CDR3nt: TGTGCCAGCAGCTTAAGTCCGTCCTACTCCTACAATGAGCAGTTCTTC
d_gene: NA; len: 14; v_gene: TRBV7-9; j_gene: TRBJ1-2; abundance: NA; CDR3aa: CASSSGTALWGYTF; CDR3nt: TGTGCCAGCAGCTCCGGGACTGCGCTATGGGGCTACACCTTC
d_gene: NA; len: 14; v_gene: TRBV2; j_gene: TRBJ2-2; abundance: NA; CDR3aa: CASSVGQGYGELFF; CDR3nt: TGTGCCAGCAGTGTCGGGCAGGGGTACGGGGAGCTGTTTTTT
d_gene: TRBD1; len: 13; v_gene: TRBV29-1; j_gene: TRBJ1-4; abundance: NA; CDR3aa: CSVLGQSNEKLFF; CDR3nt: TGCAGCGTTTTGGGACAGTCCAATGAAAAACTGTTTTTT
d_gene: TRBD2; len: 16; v_gene: TRBV4-3; j_gene: TRBJ2-7; abundance: NA; CDR3aa: CASSQDVAGGAYEQYF; CDR3nt: TGCGCCAGCAGCCAAGATGTAGCGGGGGGGGCCTACGAGCAGTACTTC
d_gene: TRBD1; len: 15; v_gene: TRBV7-9; j_gene: TRBJ1-1; abundance: NA; CDR3aa: CASSRGTGDYTEAFF; CDR3nt: TGTGCCAGCAGCCGGGGGACAGGGGACTACACTGAAGCTTTCTTT
d_gene: TRBD2; len: 15; v_gene: TRBV4-3; j_gene: TRBJ2-5; abundance: NA; CDR3aa: CASSQKASGGETQYF; CDR3nt: TGCGCCAGCAGTCAAAAAGCTAGCGGGGGAGAGACCCAGTACTTC
d_gene: NA; len: 15; v_gene: TRBV5-1; j_gene: TRBJ2-7; abundance: NA; CDR3aa: CASSSDPRGNVEQYF; CDR3nt: TGCGCCAGCAGCTCTGATCCCCGGGGGAACGTAGAGCAGTACTTC
d_gene: NA; len: 13; v_gene: TRBV2; j_gene: TRBJ2-2; abundance: NA; CDR3aa: CASLGSYTGELFF; CDR3nt: TGTGCCAGTCTGGGCAGCTACACCGGGGAGCTGTTTTTT
d_gene: NA; len: 14; v_gene: TRBV10-3; j_gene: TRBJ1-5; abundance: NA; CDR3aa: CAISERQSNQPQHF; CDR3nt: TGTGCCATCAGTGAGAGACAGAGCAATCAGCCCCAGCATTTT
d_gene: NA; len: 12; v_gene: TRBV7-8; j_gene: TRBJ1-1; abundance: NA; CDR3aa: CASTPGLPEAFF; CDR3nt: TGTGCCAGCACCCCGGGACTCCCTGAAGCTTTCTTT
d_gene: TRBD2; len: 15; v_gene: TRBV6-5; j_gene: TRBJ2-7; abundance: once; CDR3aa: CASSSPRTSSYEQYF; CDR3nt: TGTGCCAGCAGTTCCCCCAGGACTAGCTCCTACGAGCAGTACTTC
d_gene: NA; len: 13; v_gene: TRBV11-1; j_gene: TRBJ2-7; abundance: few; CDR3aa: CASSPLTGYEQYF; CDR3nt: TGTGCCAGCAGCCCCCTGACAGGCTACGAGCAGTACTTC
d_gene: TRBD2; len: 12; v_gene: TRBV27; j_gene: TRBJ2-1; abundance: NA; CDR3aa: CASSSGGGEQFF; CDR3nt: TGTGCCAGCAGTTCCGGGGGGGGTGAGCAGTTCTTC
d_gene: TRBD2; len: 13; v_gene: TRBV7-2; j_gene: TRBJ2-1; abundance: NA; CDR3aa: CASSLYQRGEQFF; CDR3nt: TGTGCCAGCAGCTTATACCAGCGGGGGGAGCAGTTCTTC
d_gene: TRBD1; len: 15; v_gene: TRBV7-9; j_gene: TRBJ2-7; abundance: once; CDR3aa: CASSLFGQGSYEQYF; CDR3nt: TGTGCCAGCAGCTTATTCGGACAGGGTTCCTACGAGCAGTACTTC
d_gene: TRBD1; len: 15; v_gene: TRBV10-3; j_gene: TRBJ2-5; abundance: NA; CDR3aa: CAISESKAGGETQYF; CDR3nt: TGTGCCATCAGTGAGTCGAAGGCAGGGGGAGAGACCCAGTACTTC
d_gene: NA; len: 13; v_gene: TRBV7-8; j_gene: TRBJ1-2; abundance: NA; CDR3aa: CASSLRRLHGYTF; CDR3nt: TGTGCCAGCAGCTTAAGGCGGCTTCATGGCTACACCTTC
d_gene: NA; len: 15; v_gene: TRBV10-1; j_gene: TRBJ2-2; abundance: NA; CDR3aa: CASRAGLAGTGELFF; CDR3nt: TGCGCCAGCAGAGCCGGACTGGCGGGCACCGGGGAGCTGTTTTTT
d_gene: NA; len: 14; v_gene: TRBV9; j_gene: TRBJ2-7; abundance: few; CDR3aa: CASSGAGVGYEQYF; CDR3nt: TGTGCCAGCAGCGGGGCAGGGGTCGGCTACGAGCAGTACTTC